The 18 T cell receptor beta chains below come from one sample, sequenced in a study of cytomegalovirus exposure and HLA in healthy donors (dated by TCRdb to the late 2010s). Libraries were prepared through the immunoSEQ multiplex PCR assay. The multiplex PCR relied on a mix of 60 forward primers for TCR Vbeta segments and 13 reverse primers for TCR Jbeta segments. As stored in TCRdb, this immuneACCESS dataset retains in-frame rearrangements with V and J assigned. A fraction of the clones does not appear; measured against another copy, unresolved V genes explain less than half of the discrepancy, and the remainder lacks a known reason. The sample records approximately 50,000 clones, about 57% of which are singletons. In total, the top ten clones hold roughly 10% of the sample. Sequencing was performed on PBMCs. All receptors come from a human donor in good health.

This clone was recorded a few times. The chain employs TRBV4-1 and TRBJ2-7, with 7 nucleotides matching TRBD1. Losses at the gene ends were 0 bases for V and 0 bases for J; bases not matched to a gene: 2. The CDR3 has 15 residues. The germline CDR1 and CDR2 sequences are MGHRA and YSYEKL. The CDR3 DNA reads TGCGCCAGCAGCCAAGAGCACAGGGGCTCCTACGAGCAGTACTTC. This gives the protein CASSQEHRGSYEQYF.

This clone appeared a few times. The chain is built from TRBV6-6 and TRBJ2-7; D gene unclear. The CDR3 has 15 amino acids. The germline CDR1 and CDR2 sequences are MNHNY and SVGAGI (reference sequence). V lost 0 bases and J lost 2, with 11 bases in between. The CDR3 loop reads CASSYSKAGTYEQYF. The CDR3 DNA reads TGTGCCAGCAGTTACTCGAAAGCAGGCACCTACGAGCAGTACTTC.

This clone was counted between two and nine times. CDR3 sequence: CASSKRTTGSGEQYF. The CDR3 DNA reads as TGTGCCAGCAGCAAACGAACCACAGGGTCCGGTGAGCAGTACTTC. The rearrangement joins TRBV5-4 to TRBJ2-7, with D perhaps TRBD1 (6 bases). V lost 4 bases and J 7 bases, leaving 21 bases between the germline ends. CDR3 length: 15 amino acids. Germline lookup yields CDR1 SGHNT and CDR2 YYREEE (reference sequence).

The chain joins TRBV7-3 to TRBJ2-2; TRBD1 is a possible D gene (6 bases). Germline CDR1 reads SGHTA; CDR2 reads FQGTGA. Deletions cut 5 bases from V and 0 bases from J, with 13 bases between. This CDR3 is built from 16 residues. The chain's CDR3 is CASSQDRLANTGELFF. For the CDR3, the DNA is TGTGCCAGCAGCCAGGACAGACTCGCGAACACCGGGGAGCTGTTTTTT.

The chain has TRBV9 and TRBJ2-3; 9 bases align to TRBD2. The trim removed 4 bases at V and 5 bases at J, leaving 14 bases unmatched. The CDR3 extends over 17 amino acids. Germline CDR1 and CDR2: SGDLS and YYNGEE. The CDR3 region has the DNA TGTGCCAGCAGCTTCCTGGGTAGCGGGGGATCACGAGATACGCAGTATTTT. Translating it yields CASSFLGSGGSRDTQYF.

The rearrangement links TRBV19 to TRBJ1-1; tentative D call: TRBD1 (6 bases). This CDR3 has 15 residues. Germline CDR1 reads LNHDA; CDR2 reads SQIVND (reference sequence). V was clipped by 5 bases and J by 1 base, with 14 bases between them. The CDR3 loop is CASSVQGTWNTEAFF. The CDR3 coding sequence is TGTGCCAGTAGTGTTCAGGGGACCTGGAACACTGAAGCTTTCTTT. The whole variable domain, remainder taken from reference TRBV19 and TRBJ1-1, is DGGITQSPKYLFRKEGQNVTLSCEQNLNHDAMYWYRQDPGQGLRLIYYSQIVNDFQKGDIAEGYSVSREKKESFPLTVTSAQKNPTAFYLCASSVQGTWNTEAFFGQGTRLTVV.

The chain has TRBV6-5 and TRBJ2-3; 8 bases line up with TRBD1. Germline CDR1 reads MNHEY; CDR2 reads SVGAGI. The trim removed 6 bases at V and 13 bases at J, leaving 18 bases unmatched. The length of the CDR3 is 15 residues. Here the CDR3 DNA reads TGTGCCAGCAGCTTGCAACAGGGGGGCTTAGACGTAAAGTATTTT. Its protein is CASSLQQGGLDVKYF.

The gene calls are TRBV7-8 and TRBJ1-2, with a tentative D call TRBD1 (6 bases). There are 17 residues in the CDR3. Germline V gene data show CDR1 as SGHVS and CDR2 as FQNEAQ. V lost 2 bases and J lost 8, with 24 bases in between. CDR3 region: CASSLRRGVQGQRGYTF. For the CDR3, the DNA is TGTGCCAGCAGCTTACGCAGAGGGGTGCAGGGGCAGAGGGGCTACACCTTC.

The chain has TRBV5-4 and TRBJ2-3; D is perhaps TRBD1 (5 bases). Looked up from germline, CDR1 is SGHNT and CDR2 is YYREEE (reference sequence). This CDR3 has 12 amino acids. V lost 3 bases to trimming and J lost 9 bases, with 11 bases between them. In nucleotides, the CDR3 is TGTGCCAGCAGCTCGGACACCATAACGCAGTATTTT. Translation: CASSSDTITQYF.

CDR3 protein: CASSGQGYEQYF. CDR3 coding DNA: TGTGCCAGCAGTGGACAGGGTTACGAGCAGTACTTC. The V call is TRBV2, the J call TRBJ2-5, with TRBD1 identical over 7 bases. The end of the DNA aligns better with TRBJ2-7, so the J call may be wrong. This CDR3 is built from 12 residues. CDR1 and CDR2 (germline): SNHLY, FYNNEI.

J is TRBJ2-2 and V is TRBV5-1; D might be TRBD1 (5 bases). The CDR3 totals 15 residues. Germline V CDR1 and CDR2: SGHRS, YFSETQ. V lost 4 bases, J lost 4 bases, and 14 bases lay in between. The CDR3, as DNA: TGCGCCAGCAGCGGGAAGGCAGGGCTCACCGGGGAGCTGTTTTTT. Translating gives CASSGKAGLTGELFF.

The genes are TRBV4-3 and TRBJ2-5; 9 bases align to TRBD2. V was clipped by 1 base and J by 3 bases; unmatched bases: 15. Germline V gene lookup returns CDR1 LGHNA and CDR2 YSLEER. The CDR3 has 19 amino acids. CDR3 in amino acids: CASSQGRGGGRGREETQYF. CDR3 in DNA: TGCGCCAGCAGCCAAGGGCGCGGGGGGGGCAGGGGACGCGAAGAGACCCAGTACTTC.

The V call is TRBV4-1, the J call TRBJ1-1, with D perhaps matching TRBD1 (6 bases). CDR3 size: 13 residues. Germline CDR1 is MGHRA and CDR2 is YSYEKL. The V and J ends lost 1 base and 8 bases respectively, with 11 bases between them. For the CDR3, the DNA is TGCGCCAGCAGCCAAGGCAATAGGGGGGAAGCTTTCTTT. Its protein is CASSQGNRGEAFF.

The chain links TRBV19 to TRBJ2-3, with D possibly TRBD2 on 5 matching bases. CDR3 length: 16 residues. Germline V gives CDR1 LNHDA, CDR2 SQIVND (reference sequence). The V gene lost 4 bases and the J gene lost 0 bases, with 14 bases spanning the gap. CDR3 nucleotides: TGTGCCAGTAGTAAACGGGATATAACTAGCACAGATACGCAGTATTTT. It specifies CASSKRDITSTDTQYF.

This clone was detected only a few times. J is TRBJ2-7 and V is TRBV15, with D perhaps TRBD2 (6 bases). V was trimmed by 1 base and J by 4 bases, leaving 14 bases between them. Germline-derived CDR1 and CDR2 are LNHNV and YYDKDF (reference sequence). This CDR3 is 15 amino acids long. The CDR3, as DNA: TGTGCCACCAGCAGAGGCCCGGGGGTGGGGTACGAGCAGTACTTC. This encodes CATSRGPGVGYEQYF.

The rearrangement links TRBV9 to TRBJ2-6; D not certain. Germline lookup yields CDR1 SGDLS and CDR2 YYNGEE. Trimming cost V 0 bases and J 7 bases, with 2 bases left between them. This CDR3 region has 12 residues. CDR3 DNA sequence: TGTGCCAGCAGCGTAGCAGCCAACGTCCTGACTTTC. This encodes CASSVAANVLTF.

The V call is TRBV30, the J call TRBJ2-1, with D possibly TRBD2 on 6 matching bases. The CDR3 has 15 residues. Germline CDR1 GTSNPN, CDR2 SVGIG (reference sequence). The V and J ends lost 0 bases and 4 bases respectively, with 13 bases between them. The CDR3 sequence: CAWSVWASDYNEQFF. The CDR3 nucleotides are TGTGCCTGGAGTGTATGGGCTAGCGATTACAATGAGCAGTTCTTC.

The rearrangement uses TRBV4-2 and TRBJ1-2; TRBD1 aligns across 7 bases. CDR3 length: 19 residues. CDR1 and CDR2 from the germline V gene are LGHNA and YNFKEQ. With V trimmed by 2 bases and J by 0 bases, 15 bases remained unmatched. The CDR3 coding sequence is TGTGCCAGCAGCCAATCAAGGGGGGACAGCTCCTATTCTAACTATGGCTACACCTTC. Translation: CASSQSRGDSSYSNYGYTF.